The source of this T cell receptor beta chain is a study of CD8+ T cells in alopecia areata. Study context: Treated individuals took tofacitinib by mouth, 5 to 10 mg twice daily.

The V and J ends lost 5 bases and 0 bases respectively, with 7 bases between them. The CDR3 runs 13 residues. The germline V gene has CDR1 SEHNR and CDR2 FQNEAQ (reference sequence). After isolation, RNA underwent reverse transcription to generate cDNA as the sequencing template. Here immunoSEQ multiplex PCR was the method, and the copy in TCRdb shows in-frame clones only, minus some. The sample has 130,000 to 150,000 clones; around four fifths are singletons. Treatment here: oral pan-JAK inhibitor, 5-10 mg twice daily. The sequenced sample was CD8+ T cells sorted from blood, obtained at week 4, from a patient treated with tofacitinib. This clonotype was sampled from a human donor with alopecia areata. The chain uses TRBV7-9 and TRBJ2-5; D is ambiguous. The CDR3 protein is CASSQPNQETQYF. CDR3 coding DNA: TGTGCCAGCAGCCAACCAAACCAAGAGACCCAGTACTTC.